The clone carrying this T cell receptor beta chain showed up many times. In preparing bulk TCR libraries, previously described methods and listed TCR primers were used. TCRdb reanalysed the PCR reads using MiXCR and keeps one entry per CDR3 protein. The sample contains about 100,000 distinct CDR3 sequences, 35% of which appear only once. V lost 5 bases to trimming and J lost 8 bases, with 5 bases between them. The CDR3 runs 10 residues. The V gene's germline CDR1 is MDHEN and CDR2 SYDVKM. The naive CD8 libraries originated from between 20,000 and 1,000,000 sorted cells and drew on 10%, 30% or 50% RNA. This sample is part of a study of molecular identifiers for immune sequencing clone quantification.

The sample taken for sequencing was naive CD8+ T cells from blood, with Jurkat cell RNA spiked in. Subset described: FACS-sorted CD8+CD4-CCR7+CD45RA+ naive T cells. V usage is TRBV28 and J usage is TRBJ2-3; perhaps TRBD2 as D (5 bases). The TCR was taken from a human donor in good health. Some libraries in this study had Jurkat cell RNA spiked in. This CDR3 reads CASSSGTQYF. The CDR3 region has the DNA TGTGCCAGCAGTAGCGGTACGCAGTATTTT.